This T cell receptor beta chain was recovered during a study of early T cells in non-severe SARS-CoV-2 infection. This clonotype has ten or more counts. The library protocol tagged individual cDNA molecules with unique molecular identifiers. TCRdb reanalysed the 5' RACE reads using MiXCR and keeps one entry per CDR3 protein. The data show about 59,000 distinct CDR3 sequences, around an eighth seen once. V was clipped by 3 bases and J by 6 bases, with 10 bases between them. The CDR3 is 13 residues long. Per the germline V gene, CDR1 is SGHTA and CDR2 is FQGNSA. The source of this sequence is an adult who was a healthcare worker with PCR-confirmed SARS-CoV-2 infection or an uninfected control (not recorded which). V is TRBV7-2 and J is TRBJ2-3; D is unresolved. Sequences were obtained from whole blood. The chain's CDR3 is CASSFEHLDTQYF. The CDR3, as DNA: TGTGCCAGCAGCTTTGAACATTTGGATACGCAGTATTTT.